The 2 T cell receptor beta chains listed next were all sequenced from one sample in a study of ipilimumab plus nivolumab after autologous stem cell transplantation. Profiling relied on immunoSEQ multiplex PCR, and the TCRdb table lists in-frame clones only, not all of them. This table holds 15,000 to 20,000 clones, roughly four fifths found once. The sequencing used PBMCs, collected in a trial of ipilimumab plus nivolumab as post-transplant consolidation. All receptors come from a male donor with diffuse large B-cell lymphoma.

The CDR3 here is CASSQQGATEAFF. The CDR3 coding sequence is TGTGCCAGCAGTCAACAGGGGGCCACTGAAGCTTTCTTT. V is TRBV6-5 and J is TRBJ1-1; 9 bases align to TRBD1. Germline assignment: CDR1 MNHEY and CDR2 SVGAGI. The CDR3 is 13 amino acids. Trimming at V came to 5 bases and at J to 4 bases, leaving 2 bases not matched to a gene.

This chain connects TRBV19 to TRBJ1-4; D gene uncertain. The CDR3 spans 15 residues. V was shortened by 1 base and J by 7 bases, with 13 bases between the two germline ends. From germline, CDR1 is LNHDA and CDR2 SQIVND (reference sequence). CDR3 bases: TGTGCCAGTAGTATAGTTAACAGCCTTACTGAAAAACTGTTTTTT. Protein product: CASSIVNSLTEKLFF.